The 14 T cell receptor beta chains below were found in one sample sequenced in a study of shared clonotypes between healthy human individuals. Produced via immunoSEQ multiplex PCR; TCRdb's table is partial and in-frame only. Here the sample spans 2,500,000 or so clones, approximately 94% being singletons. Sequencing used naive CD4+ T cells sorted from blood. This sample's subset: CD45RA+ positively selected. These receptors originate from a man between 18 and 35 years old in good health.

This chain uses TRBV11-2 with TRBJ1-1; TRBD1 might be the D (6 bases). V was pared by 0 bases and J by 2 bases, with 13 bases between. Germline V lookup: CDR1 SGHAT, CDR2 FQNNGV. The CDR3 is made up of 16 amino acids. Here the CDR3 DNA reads TGTGCCAGCAGCTTAGATCCAGGGACACTTAACACTGAAGCTTTCTTT. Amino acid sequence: CASSLDPGTLNTEAFF.

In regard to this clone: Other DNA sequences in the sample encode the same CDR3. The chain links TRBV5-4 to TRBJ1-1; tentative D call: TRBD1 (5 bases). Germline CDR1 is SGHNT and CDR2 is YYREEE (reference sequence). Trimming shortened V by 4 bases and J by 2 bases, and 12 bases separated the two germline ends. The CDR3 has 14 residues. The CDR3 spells CASSPGGGNTEAFF. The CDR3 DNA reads TGTGCCAGCAGCCCCGGGGGGGGAAACACTGAAGCTTTCTTT. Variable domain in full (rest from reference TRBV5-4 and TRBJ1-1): ETGVTQSPTHLIKTRGQQVTLRCSSQSGHNTVSWYQQALGQGPQFIFQYYREEENGRGNFPPRFSGLQFPNYSSELNVNALELDDSALYLCASSPGGGNTEAFFGQGTRLTVV.

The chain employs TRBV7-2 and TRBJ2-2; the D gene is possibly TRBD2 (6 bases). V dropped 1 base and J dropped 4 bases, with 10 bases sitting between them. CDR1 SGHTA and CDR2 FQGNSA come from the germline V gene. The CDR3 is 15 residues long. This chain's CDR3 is CASSLGAGGTGELFF. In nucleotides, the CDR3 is TGTGCCAGCAGCTTAGGAGCGGGCGGCACCGGGGAGCTGTTTTTT.

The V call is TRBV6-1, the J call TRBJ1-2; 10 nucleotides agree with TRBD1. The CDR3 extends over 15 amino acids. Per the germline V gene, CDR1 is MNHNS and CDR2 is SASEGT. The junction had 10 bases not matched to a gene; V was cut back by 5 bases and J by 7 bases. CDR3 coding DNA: TGTGCCAGCAGTTCCACGGGACAGGGGTTCTCTGGCTACACCTTC. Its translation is CASSSTGQGFSGYTF.

The CDR3 region has the DNA TGTGCCAGCAGTTGGGGACTAGCGGGAGGGGTTTTCAATGAGCAGTTCTTC. It encodes CASSWGLAGGVFNEQFF. V usage is TRBV5-6 and J usage is TRBJ2-1; TRBD2 matches at 16 bases. This CDR3 has 17 amino acids. Germline lookup yields CDR1 SGHDT and CDR2 YYEEEE. J lost 6 bases, V lost 5 bases, and 8 bases had no gene match.

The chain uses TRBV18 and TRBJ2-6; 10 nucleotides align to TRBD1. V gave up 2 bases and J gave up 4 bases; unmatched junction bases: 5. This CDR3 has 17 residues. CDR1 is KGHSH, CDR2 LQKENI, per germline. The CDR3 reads CASSPMGQGNGANVLTF. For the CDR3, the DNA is TGTGCCAGCTCACCAATGGGACAGGGGAACGGGGCCAACGTCCTGACTTTC. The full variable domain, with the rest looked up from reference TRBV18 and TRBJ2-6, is NAGVMQNPRHLVRRRGQEARLRCSPMKGHSHVYWYRQLPEEGLKFMVYLQKENIIDESGMPKERFSAEFPKEGPSILRIQQVVRGDSAAYFCASSPMGQGNGANVLTFGAGSRLTVL.

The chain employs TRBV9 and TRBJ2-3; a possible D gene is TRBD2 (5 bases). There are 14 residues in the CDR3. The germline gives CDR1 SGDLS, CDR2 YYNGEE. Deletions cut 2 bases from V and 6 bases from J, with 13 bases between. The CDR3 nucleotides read TGTGCCAGCAGCGTTTCTAGCCACCCCGATACGCAGTATTTT. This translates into CASSVSSHPDTQYF.

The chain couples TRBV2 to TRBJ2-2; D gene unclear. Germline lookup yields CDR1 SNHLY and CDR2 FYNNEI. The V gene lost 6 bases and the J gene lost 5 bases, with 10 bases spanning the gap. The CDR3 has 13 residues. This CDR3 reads CASRLGSTGELFF. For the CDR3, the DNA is TGTGCCAGCAGACTCGGATCGACCGGGGAGCTGTTTTTT.

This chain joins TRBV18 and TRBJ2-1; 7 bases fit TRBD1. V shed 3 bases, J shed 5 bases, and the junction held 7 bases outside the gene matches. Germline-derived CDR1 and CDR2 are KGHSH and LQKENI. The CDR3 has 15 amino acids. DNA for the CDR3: TGTGCCAGCTCACCTGGACAGGTCGGTAACAATGAGCAGTTCTTC. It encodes CASSPGQVGNNEQFF.

The CDR3 is CASSPLGLLYNEQFF. As DNA, the CDR3 is TGTGCCAGCAGCCCCTTGGGGCTACTATACAATGAGCAGTTCTTC. The gene calls are TRBV5-6 and TRBJ2-1, with TRBD1 as a possible D gene (5 bases). The CDR3 consists of 15 residues. Trimming pared 4 bases from V and 4 bases from J, leaving 15 bases between. Germline values: CDR1 SGHDT, CDR2 YYEEEE.

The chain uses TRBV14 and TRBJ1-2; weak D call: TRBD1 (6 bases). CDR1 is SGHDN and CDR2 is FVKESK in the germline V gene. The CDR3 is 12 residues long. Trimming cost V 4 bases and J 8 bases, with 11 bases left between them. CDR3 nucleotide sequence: TGTGCCAGCAGCCCTATGCAGGGGGGCTACACCTTC. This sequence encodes CASSPMQGGYTF.

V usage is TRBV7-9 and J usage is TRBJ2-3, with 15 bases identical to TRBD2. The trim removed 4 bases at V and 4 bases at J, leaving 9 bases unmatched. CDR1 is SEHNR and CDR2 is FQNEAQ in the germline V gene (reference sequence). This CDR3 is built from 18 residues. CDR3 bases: TGTGCCAGCAGCTCTCGGACCGGGACTAGCGGGAGGCCAGATACGCAGTATTTT. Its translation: CASSSRTGTSGRPDTQYF. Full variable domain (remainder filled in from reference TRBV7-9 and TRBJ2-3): DTGVSQNPRHKITKRGQNVTFRCDPISEHNRLYWYRQTLGQGPEFLTYFQNEAQLEKSRLLSDRFSAERPKGSFSTLEIQRTEQGDSAMYLCASSSRTGTSGRPDTQYFGPGTRLTVL.

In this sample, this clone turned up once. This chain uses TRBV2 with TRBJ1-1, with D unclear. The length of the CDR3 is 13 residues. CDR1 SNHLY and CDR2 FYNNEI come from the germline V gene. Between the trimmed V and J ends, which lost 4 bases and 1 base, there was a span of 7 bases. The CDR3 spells CASSGIRNTEAFF. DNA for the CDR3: TGTGCCAGCAGTGGAATAAGGAACACTGAAGCTTTCTTT.

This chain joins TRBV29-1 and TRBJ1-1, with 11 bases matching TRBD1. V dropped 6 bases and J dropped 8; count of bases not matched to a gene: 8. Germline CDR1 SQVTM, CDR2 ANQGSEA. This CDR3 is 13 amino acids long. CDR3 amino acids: CSVLGQGDVEAFF. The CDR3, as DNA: TGCAGCGTATTGGGACAGGGGGATGTCGAAGCTTTCTTT.